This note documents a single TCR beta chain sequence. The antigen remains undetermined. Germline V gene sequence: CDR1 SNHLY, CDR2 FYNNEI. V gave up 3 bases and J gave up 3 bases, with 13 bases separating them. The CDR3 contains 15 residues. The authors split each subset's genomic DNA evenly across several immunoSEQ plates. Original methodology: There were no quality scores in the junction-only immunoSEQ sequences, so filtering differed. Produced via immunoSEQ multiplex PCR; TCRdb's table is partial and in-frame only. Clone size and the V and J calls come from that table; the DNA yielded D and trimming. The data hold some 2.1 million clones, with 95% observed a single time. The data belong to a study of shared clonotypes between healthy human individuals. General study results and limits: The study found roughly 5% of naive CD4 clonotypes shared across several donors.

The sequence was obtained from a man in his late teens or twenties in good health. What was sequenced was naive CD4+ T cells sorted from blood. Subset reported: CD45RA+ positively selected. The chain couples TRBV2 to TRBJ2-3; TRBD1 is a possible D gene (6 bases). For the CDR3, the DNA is TGTGCCAGCAGTGAGACGTGGACAGCGACAGATACGCAGTATTTT. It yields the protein CASSETWTATDTQYF.